Sequencing of this T cell receptor (delta chain) was carried out in a study of γδ T cells in repeated Plasmodium falciparum infection. In the study overall: Each infection was followed by sampling at 21 days, plus baseline and some pre-infection draws. Study-wide points: Repeated controlled infections reportedly drove waves of new clonotype selection in Vdelta2-negative, mostly Vdelta1+, gammadelta repertoires. Vgamma9/Vdelta2+ T cells showed a stable polyclonal repertoire with shared TCRgamma sequences.

J was trimmed by 1 base and V by 3 bases; bases with no gene match: 6. The CDR3 runs 15 residues. Germline values: CDR1 GEAIGNYY, CDR2 EKD. Flow sorting of PBMC yielded separate Vgamma9/Vdelta2+ and Vdelta2-negative gammadelta T cell populations for bulk repertoire analysis. This clone was seen ten or more times. The antigen remains undetermined. This likely came from a read error, as a far larger clone is one base away. Different DNA sequences within this sample yield the same CDR3. TCRdb ran CATT on the multiplex PCR reads. Of 75,000 to 100,000 delta-chain clones listed, under 1.5% are singletons. V gene TRDV2 combines with J gene TRDJ1; 8 nucleotides line up with TRDD3. The sequence came from a pool of human donors (malaria-infected and uninfected, not separated). Input material: gamma-delta T cells from blood. CDR3: CACDLLGVLTDKLIF. The CDR3 DNA reads as TGTGCCTGTGACCTACTGGGGGTCCTCACCGATAAACTCATCTTT.